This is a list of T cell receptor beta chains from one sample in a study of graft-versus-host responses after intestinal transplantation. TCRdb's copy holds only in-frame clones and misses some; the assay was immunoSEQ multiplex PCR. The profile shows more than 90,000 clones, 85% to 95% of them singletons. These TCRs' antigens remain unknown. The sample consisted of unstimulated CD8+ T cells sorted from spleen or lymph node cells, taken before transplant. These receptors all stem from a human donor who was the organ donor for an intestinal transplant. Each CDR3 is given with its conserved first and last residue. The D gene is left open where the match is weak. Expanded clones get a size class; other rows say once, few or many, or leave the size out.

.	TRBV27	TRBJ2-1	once	CASSPLGAHEQFF	TGTGCCAGCTCCCCCTTAGGGGCCCATGAGCAGTTCTTC
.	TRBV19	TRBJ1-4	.	CASKPEENNEKLFF	TGTGCCAGTAAACCGGAAGAGAATAATGAAAAACTGTTTTTT
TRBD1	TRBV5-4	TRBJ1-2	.	CASSGNSRDRGPNYGYTF	TGTGCCAGCAGCGGAAACAGCCGGGACAGGGGTCCCAACTATGGCTACACCTTC
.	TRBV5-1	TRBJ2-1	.	CASSSLLRSGQFF	TGCGCCAGCAGCTCCCTACTGAGAAGCGGGCAGTTCTTC
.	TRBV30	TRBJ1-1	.	CAWSSVGTEAFF	TGTGCCTGGTCGTCGGTGGGCACTGAAGCTTTCTTT
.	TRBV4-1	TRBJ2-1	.	CASSLEGGSYNEQFF	TGCGCCAGCAGCCTTGAGGGAGGCTCCTACAATGAGCAGTTCTTC
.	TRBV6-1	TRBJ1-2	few	CASSEYVVGTYGYTF	TGTGCCAGCAGTGAATATGTCGTAGGGACCTATGGCTACACCTTC
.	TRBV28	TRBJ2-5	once	CASSLNTGIETQYF	TGTGCCAGCAGTTTAAATACAGGGATAGAGACCCAGTACTTC
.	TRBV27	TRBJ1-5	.	CASSLGGSNQPQHF	TGTGCCAGCAGTTTAGGCGGAAGCAATCAGCCCCAGCATTTT
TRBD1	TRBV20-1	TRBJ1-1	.	CPHRGRTEAFF	TGCCCCCACAGGGGGCGTACTGAAGCTTTCTTT
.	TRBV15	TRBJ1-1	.	CATSRTPHEAFF	TGTGCCACCAGCAGGACCCCCCATGAAGCTTTCTTT
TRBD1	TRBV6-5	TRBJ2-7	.	CASSGTETYEQYF	TGTGCCAGCAGTGGGACAGAGACCTACGAGCAGTACTTC
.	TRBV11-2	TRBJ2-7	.	CASSLFQTGPYEQYF	TGTGCCAGCAGCTTATTCCAGACAGGCCCTTACGAGCAGTACTTC
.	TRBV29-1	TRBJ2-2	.	CSVDGLGGELFF	TGCAGCGTTGACGGCTTAGGAGGGGAGCTGTTTTTT
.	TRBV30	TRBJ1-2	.	CAWGPPGYTF	TGTGCCTGGGGACCGCCCGGCTACACCTTC
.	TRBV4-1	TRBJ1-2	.	CASSPPGGGYTF	TGCGCCAGCAGCCCCCCCGGGGGTGGCTACACCTTC
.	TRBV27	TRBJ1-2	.	CASSLLWGLGYGYTF	TGTGCCAGCAGTTTATTGTGGGGGCTCGGCTATGGCTACACCTTC
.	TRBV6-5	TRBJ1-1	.	CASSLQGLNTEAFF	TGTGCCAGCAGTTTACAGGGATTGAACACTGAAGCTTTCTTT
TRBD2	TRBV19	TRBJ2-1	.	CASSTTSGEVYNEQFF	TGTGCCAGTAGTACGACTAGCGGGGAAGTTTACAATGAGCAGTTCTTC
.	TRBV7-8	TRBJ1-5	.	CASSSETGSRSNQPQHF	TGTGCCAGCAGCTCAGAAACGGGGAGTCGAAGCAATCAGCCCCAGCATTTT
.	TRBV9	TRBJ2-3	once	CASSVASTDTQYF	TGTGCCAGCAGCGTAGCTAGCACAGATACGCAGTATTTT
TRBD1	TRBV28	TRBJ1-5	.	CASLQGQFYNQPQHF	TGTGCCAGCTTGCAGGGACAGTTTTACAATCAGCCCCAGCATTTT
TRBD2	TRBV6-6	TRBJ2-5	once	CASSDGLAETQYF	TGTGCCAGCAGTGACGGACTAGCTGAGACCCAGTACTTC
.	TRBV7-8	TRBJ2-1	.	CASSLASEEVYNEQFF	TGTGCCAGCAGCTTAGCGTCTGAAGAGGTCTACAATGAGCAGTTCTTC
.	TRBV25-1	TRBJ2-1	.	CASSGIIWGGNEQFF	TGTGCCAGCAGTGGGATTATATGGGGTGGCAATGAGCAGTTCTTC
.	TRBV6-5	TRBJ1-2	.	CGSSAGYGYTF	TGTGGGAGTTCGGCGGGCTATGGCTACACCTTC
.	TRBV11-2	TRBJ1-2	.	CASSSGRTHGYTF	TGTGCCAGCAGCTCAGGACGGACGCATGGCTACACCTTC
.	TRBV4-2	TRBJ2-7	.	CASSQDEGQSYEQYF	TGTGCCAGCAGCCAAGATGAAGGACAGTCTTACGAGCAGTACTTC
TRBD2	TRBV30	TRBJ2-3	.	CAWSVPPGGLADTQYF	TGTGCCTGGAGTGTACCCCCGGGGGGGCTGGCAGATACGCAGTATTTT
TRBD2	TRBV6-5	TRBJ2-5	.	CASSLLAGDGETQYF	TGTGCCAGCAGCCTACTAGCGGGAGATGGGGAGACCCAGTACTTC
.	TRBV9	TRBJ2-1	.	CASSVSASSHNEQFF	TGTGCCAGCAGCGTATCGGCTAGCTCGCACAATGAGCAGTTCTTC
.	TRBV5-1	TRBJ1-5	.	CASSLETQPQHF	TGCGCCAGCAGCTTGGAAACACAGCCCCAGCATTTT
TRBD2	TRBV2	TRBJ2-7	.	CASSEPYTLAGGEQYF	TGTGCCAGCAGTGAGCCCTATACCCTAGCGGGAGGCGAGCAGTACTTC
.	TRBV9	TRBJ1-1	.	CASSVGPGNTEAFF	TGTGCCAGCAGCGTAGGCCCGGGGAACACTGAAGCTTTCTTT
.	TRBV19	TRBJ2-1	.	CASSGRDSLKGYNEQFF	TGTGCCAGTAGTGGCCGGGACTCCCTGAAGGGCTACAATGAGCAGTTCTTC
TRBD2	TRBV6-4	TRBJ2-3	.	CATSAGETDTQYF	TGTGCCACCTCAGCGGGAGAAACAGATACGCAGTATTTT
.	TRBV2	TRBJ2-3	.	CASSEYIITDTQYF	TGTGCCAGCAGCGAGTATATCATCACAGATACGCAGTATTTT
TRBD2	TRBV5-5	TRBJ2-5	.	CASSPSGQETQYF	TGTGCCAGCAGCCCTAGCGGGCAAGAGACCCAGTACTTC
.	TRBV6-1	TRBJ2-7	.	CASSSRDGLYEQYF	TGTGCCAGCAGCTCTAGGGATGGCCTTTACGAGCAGTACTTC
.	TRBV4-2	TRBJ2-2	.	CASSHTGELFF	TGTGCCAGCAGCCACACCGGGGAGCTGTTTTTT
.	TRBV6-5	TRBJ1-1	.	CASSPSPRNTEAFF	TGTGCCAGCAGCCCCTCACCCAGGAACACTGAAGCTTTCTTT
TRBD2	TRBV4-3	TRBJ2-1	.	CASSQEPLAGVYNEQFF	TGCGCCAGCAGCCAAGAACCCCTAGCGGGAGTCTACAATGAGCAGTTCTTC
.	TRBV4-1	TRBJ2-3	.	CASSPDPSTDTQYF	TGCGCCAGCAGTCCAGATCCCAGCACAGATACGCAGTATTTT
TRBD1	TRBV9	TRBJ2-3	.	CASSDGQGGSTDTQYF	TGTGCCAGCAGCGATGGACAGGGGGGGAGCACAGATACGCAGTATTTT
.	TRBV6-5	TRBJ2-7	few	CASRGYEQYF	TGTGCCAGCAGGGGCTACGAGCAGTACTTC
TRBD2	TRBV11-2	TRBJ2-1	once	CASSWGGSYNEQFF	TGTGCCAGCAGCTGGGGGGGGTCCTACAATGAGCAGTTCTTC
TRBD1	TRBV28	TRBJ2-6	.	CASSTGAGANVLTF	TGTGCCAGCAGTACAGGGGCTGGGGCCAACGTCCTGACTTTC
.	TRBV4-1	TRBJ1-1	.	CASSQGFRANTEAFF	TGCGCCAGCAGCCAAGGATTCAGGGCGAACACTGAAGCTTTCTTT
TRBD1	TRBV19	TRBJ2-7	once	CATGQGLLSTYEQYF	TGTGCCACCGGACAGGGGCTACTATCGACCTACGAGCAGTACTTC
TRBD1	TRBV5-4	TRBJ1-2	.	CASSFQGGYGYTF	TGTGCCAGCAGCTTCCAGGGGGGATATGGCTACACCTTC
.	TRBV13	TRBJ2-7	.	CASSMGGRADEQYF	TGTGCCAGCAGCATGGGGGGCAGGGCCGACGAGCAGTACTTC
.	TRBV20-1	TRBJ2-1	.	CSASQWEQFF	TGCAGTGCTAGTCAATGGGAGCAGTTCTTC
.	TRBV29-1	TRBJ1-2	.	CSAPRPSRNGYTF	TGCAGCGCACCCCGTCCCTCTAGGAATGGCTACACCTTC
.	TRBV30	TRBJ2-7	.	CAWRGAGAGEQYF	TGTGCCTGGAGGGGGGCCGGGGCGGGAGAGCAGTACTTC
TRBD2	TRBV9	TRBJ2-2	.	CASSPPIGVAGAYTGELFF	TGTGCCAGCAGCCCACCCATTGGGGTAGCGGGAGCGTACACCGGGGAGCTGTTTTTT
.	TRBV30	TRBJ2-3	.	CAWSRYSTDTQYF	TGTGCCTGGAGTCGCTATAGCACAGATACGCAGTATTTT
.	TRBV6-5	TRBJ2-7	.	CASNQRGTYEQYF	TGTGCCAGCAATCAAAGAGGGACCTACGAGCAGTACTTC
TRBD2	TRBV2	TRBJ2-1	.	CASRLAGEGNEQFF	TGTGCCAGCAGACTAGCGGGAGAGGGCAATGAGCAGTTCTTC
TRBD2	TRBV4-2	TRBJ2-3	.	CASSQEVSGADTQYF	TGTGCCAGCAGCCAAGAGGTTAGCGGGGCAGATACGCAGTATTTT
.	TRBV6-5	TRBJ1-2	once	CASSYSVTGYYGYTF	TGTGCCAGCAGTTACTCGGTCACAGGCTACTATGGCTACACCTTC